Following are 11 T cell receptor beta chains from one sample sequenced in a study of CD8+ T cells in alopecia areata. Isolated RNA was reverse transcribed into cDNA used as the sequencing template. Sequenced by immunoSEQ multiplex PCR; TCRdb stores in-frame clones only, minus some. The repertoire includes 150,000 to 200,000 clones, roughly 70% of them detected once, and under 1.5% sits in the top ten. Specified treatment: oral pan-JAK inhibitor, 5-10 mg twice daily. Source: CD4+ T cells sorted from blood, taken around week 49, from a patient treated with tofacitinib. These receptors all stem from a human donor with alopecia areata.

This CDR3 reads CASSLETRETQYF. The CDR3, as DNA: TGTGCCAGCAGCTTAGAGACACGAGAGACCCAGTACTTC. The chain has TRBV11-2 and TRBJ2-5; unclear D gene. CDR3 length: 13 residues. CDR1 is SGHAT, CDR2 FQNNGV, per germline. V lost 0 bases to trimming and J lost 4 bases, with 6 bases between them.

The chain is built from TRBV29-1 and TRBJ2-2, with TRBD1 matching 7 bases. This CDR3 has 12 amino acids. The junction had 3 bases not matched to a gene; V was cut back by 4 bases and J by 7 bases. In germline, CDR1 is SQVTM, CDR2 ANQGSEA. CDR3 loop: CSVGQGLGELFF. The DNA for the CDR3 is TGCAGCGTTGGACAGGGTCTCGGGGAGCTGTTTTTT.

The rearrangement joins TRBV4-2 to TRBJ1-6; TRBD1 matches 7 bases. The germline V gene has CDR1 LGHNA and CDR2 YNFKEQ. V lost 0 bases and J lost 5; bases outside the gene matches: 1. The CDR3 contains 15 residues. The CDR3, as DNA: TGTGCCAGCAGCCAAGAGACAGGGAATAATTCACCCCTCCACTTT. Translation gives CASSQETGNNSPLHF.

The CDR3 reads CASSIRVTYEQYF. DNA for the CDR3: TGTGCCAGCAGCATCAGGGTCACCTACGAGCAGTACTTC. J is TRBJ2-7 and V is TRBV6-1; possible D gene TRBD1, 5 bases. Germline assignment: CDR1 MNHNS and CDR2 SASEGT. V was trimmed by 6 bases and J by 2 bases, leaving 11 bases between them. This CDR3 contains 13 residues.

A single count supports this clone. The rearrangement links TRBV29-1 to TRBJ1-4; the D is unclear. The length of the CDR3 is 14 residues. Germline V CDR1 and CDR2: SQVTM, ANQGSEA. V was shortened by 3 bases and J by 13 bases, with 21 bases between the two germline ends. The CDR3, as DNA: TGCAGCGTTGACCTCGGCTCGCCCGTCCAGAGACTGTTTTTT. Protein product: CSVDLGSPVQRLFF.

This clone appeared a few times. The CDR3 protein is CASSFSGGVNTEAFF. For the CDR3, the DNA is TGTGCCAGCAGTTTTAGTGGAGGCGTGAACACTGAAGCTTTCTTT. The gene calls are TRBV27 and TRBJ1-1; D uncertain. This CDR3 is 15 amino acids long. The germline CDR1 and CDR2 sequences are MNHEY and SMNVEV (reference sequence). The V end was cut by 3 bases, the J end by 0 bases, with 11 bases between.

The genes are TRBV4-3 and TRBJ2-7; D may be TRBD1 or TRBD2 (6 bases each). Trimming removed 0 bases from V and 0 bases from J, with 12 bases in between. The CDR3 is made up of 16 amino acids. Per the germline V gene, CDR1 is LGHNA and CDR2 is YSLEER. The DNA of the CDR3 is TGCGCCAGCAGCCAAGAGAGAGGGGGGAGCTCCTACGAGCAGTACTTC. Translation: CASSQERGGSSYEQYF.

This clone was seen only a few times. J is TRBJ2-7 and V is TRBV5-1; TRBD2 might be the D (7 bases). V was trimmed by 4 bases and J by 2 bases, leaving 16 bases between them. Germline values: CDR1 SGHRS, CDR2 YFSETQ. The CDR3 has 15 amino acids. The chain's CDR3 is CASSKGGGQTYEQYF. The CDR3 nucleotides are TGCGCCAGCAGCAAGGGCGGGGGCCAAACCTACGAGCAGTACTTC.

The V and J genes are TRBV4-3 and TRBJ1-2; 8 nucleotides line up with TRBD1. Germline CDR1 LGHNA, CDR2 YSLEER. The V segment lost 4 bases and the J segment 4 bases; nucleotides outside the gene matches: 5. This CDR3 is built from 14 residues. CDR3 DNA sequence: TGCGCCAGCAGCCCGGGACAGGTCCTCTATGGCTACACCTTC. The encoded protein is CASSPGQVLYGYTF.

The rearrangement joins TRBV6-6 to TRBJ1-6, with D maybe TRBD1 (5 bases). The CDR3 length is 12 residues. V was pared by 7 bases and J by 7 bases, with 8 bases between. CDR1 is MNHNY and CDR2 is SVGAGI in the germline V gene (reference sequence). As DNA, the CDR3 is TGTGCCAGCAAGAGGGGAAATTCACCCCTCCACTTT. It specifies CASKRGNSPLHF.

This clone has only a few counts. This sequence joins TRBV29-1 and TRBJ2-1; D is undetermined. CDR3 length: 14 amino acids. CDR1 SQVTM and CDR2 ANQGSEA come from the germline V gene. V lost 0 bases and J lost 3, with 9 bases in between. The CDR3 region has the DNA TGCAGCGTTGAAGATTTGTTCCTCTACAATGAGCAGTTCTTC. Amino acids: CSVEDLFLYNEQFF.